The clone carrying this T cell receptor beta chain showed up just a few times. What it recognizes is unknown. Germline values: CDR1 SGHTA, CDR2 FQGNSA. The CDR3 has 14 residues. Trimming pared 1 base from V and 3 bases from J, leaving 7 bases between. The source of the sample is a study of T cell responses to AZD1222 COVID-19 vaccine. Whole-study context: Second-dose timings of about 4 or about 12 weeks were pooled. Overall study findings and caveats: Unmutated variant regions are reportedly targeted by nearly half of spike-specific TCRs. Baseline seropositives among AZD1222 recipients totaled only six or seven.

The data were produced by immunoSEQ multiplex PCR, yet TCRdb's version contains in-frame clones alone and is incomplete. The sample lists some 130,000 clones, roughly 90% occurring once. The chain recombines TRBV7-2 with TRBJ1-5, with no clear D. The TCR sequence derives from an adult in good health. Sequenced material: peripheral blood, taken on day 0 of AZD1222 vaccination. The CDR3 coding sequence is TGTGCCAGCAGCTTAGAGCCTTTCAATCAGCCCCAGCATTTT. Its translation: CASSLEPFNQPQHF.